A single TCR beta chain is shown here with its context. Its target is not known. The record originates from a study of blood T cells in healthy people across ages. Findings of the study overall: The study lacked donor CMV status, which possibly confounded expanded clonotype changes. A strong correlation between TCR beta diversity and naive T cell percentage was seen.

A second about 6 to 12 cycle PCR used barcoded and J-beta primers. Via MiXCR, TCRdb re-called the 5' RACE reads, giving one row per CDR3 protein. The data hold hundreds of thousands of distinct CDR3 sequences, with roughly 60% observed a single time. Germline CDR1 and CDR2: SGHRS and YFSETQ. This CDR3 region has 16 residues. V was clipped by 0 bases and J by 3 bases, with 16 bases between them. Sequencing was done on a sample of blood. V usage is TRBV5-1 and J usage is TRBJ2-7; perhaps TRBD2 as D (6 bases). The TCR sequence derives from a young man in good health. The CDR3 reads CASSLEAGTLFYEQYF. The CDR3 nucleotides read TGCGCCAGCAGCTTGGAGGCGGGGACCCTTTTCTACGAGCAGTACTTC.